These 18 T cell receptor beta chains were sequenced from one sample in a study of blood T cells in healthy people across ages. Primed by a sample-barcoded 5' primer and a J-beta primer mix, a second PCR proceeded for 7 to 11 cycles. Via MiXCR, TCRdb re-called the 5' RACE reads, giving one row per CDR3 protein. Of 790,000 or so distinct CDR3 sequences in the sample, 46% were seen once. The sample was blood. The receptors shown here come from an elderly man in good health.

This chain connects TRBV6-2 or TRBV6-3 to TRBJ2-5, with 10 nucleotides matching TRBD2. Germline assignment: CDR1 MNHEY and CDR2 SVGEGT. The CDR3 is 16 residues long. V dropped 2 bases and J dropped 3; count of bases not matched to a gene: 6. The CDR3 sequence is CASSYKLAGVEETQYF. For the CDR3, the DNA is TGTGCCAGCAGTTACAAGCTAGCGGGAGTAGAAGAGACCCAGTACTTC.

The chain couples TRBV20-1 to TRBJ2-1; D possibly corresponds to TRBD2 (5 bases). With 1 base removed from V and 1 base from J, the gap between germline ends came to 14 bases. CDR1 and CDR2 (germline): DFQATT, SNEGSKA (reference sequence). This CDR3 is 16 amino acids long. The CDR3 bases are TGCAGTGCTAGAGTCGTGAGGGAGACGTCCTACAATGAGCAGTTCTTC. This sequence encodes CSARVVRETSYNEQFF.

Worth noting for this clonotype: A read error is possible here, since a much larger clone lies one base away. The chain uses TRBV29-1 and TRBJ2-7; D gene ambiguous. V shed 4 bases and J shed 5 bases, with 9 bases lying between them. This CDR3 has 11 amino acids. Germline assignment: CDR1 SQVTM and CDR2 ANQGSEA. CDR3 loop: CSVGGNDEQYF. CDR3 coding DNA: TGCAGCGTTGGTGGTAACGACGAGCAGTACTTC.

This clonotype was seen once. V gene TRBV11-2 combines with J gene TRBJ2-5; tentative D call: TRBD1 (5 bases). V dropped 1 base and J dropped 11 bases, with 14 bases sitting between them. The CDR3 has 13 amino acids. CDR1 SGHAT and CDR2 FQNNGV come from the germline V gene. The CDR3 coding sequence is TGTGCCAGCAGCTTAGGACAGTTCGTGGAGCAGTACTTC. It translates to CASSLGQFVEQYF.

V is TRBV5-4 and J is TRBJ2-5; TRBD2 matches 7 bases. V trimming: 5 bases; J trimming: 2 bases; junction bases outside the gene matches: 9. This CDR3 contains 15 residues. Germline values: CDR1 SGHNT, CDR2 YYREEE (reference sequence). This CDR3 is CASRGGLVAQETQYF. The CDR3, as DNA: TGTGCCAGCAGGGGCGGACTAGTGGCACAAGAGACCCAGTACTTC.

A remark on this clonotype: This could be a read error, since a much larger clone is one nucleotide away. V gene TRBV27 combines with J gene TRBJ2-5; D remains ambiguous. CDR1 and CDR2 from the germline V gene are MNHEY and SMNVEV (reference sequence). This CDR3 spans 13 amino acids. V gave up 5 bases and J gave up 11 bases, with 18 bases separating them. CDR3 coding DNA: TGTGCCAGCAGTCCGGTGCGAGGTAATGAGCAGTACTTC. It translates to CASSPVRGNEQYF.

This clonotype has more than one count but fewer than ten. The V call is TRBV29-1, the J call TRBJ2-1; a possible D gene is TRBD2 (6 bases). Germline V gene lookup returns CDR1 SQVTM and CDR2 ANQGSEA. CDR3 size: 15 residues. The V and J ends lost 6 bases and 4 bases respectively, with 19 bases between them. The CDR3 region has the DNA TGCAGCGTCCCCCATAGCGGAGGCGGGTACAATGAGCAGTTCTTC. It codes for CSVPHSGGGYNEQFF.

This clonotype was seen a few times. Just one base apart from a much larger clone, this may be a read error. The chain employs TRBV7-3 and TRBJ2-1; a weak D match, TRBD2 (5 bases). V lost 5 bases to trimming and J lost 5 bases, with 13 bases between them. The CDR3 is 14 amino acids. Germline lookup yields CDR1 SGHTA and CDR2 FQGTGA. CDR3 residues: CASSVRAGNNEQFF. The CDR3 bases are TGTGCCAGCAGCGTAAGGGCGGGCAACAATGAGCAGTTCTTC.

This clonotype was seen repeatedly, ten times or more. The V and J genes are TRBV10-3 and TRBJ2-5; 10 nucleotides match TRBD1. Per germline, CDR1 ENHRY and CDR2 SYGVKD. The CDR3 is 14 residues long. With V trimmed by 3 bases and J by 4 bases, 2 bases remained unmatched. The chain's CDR3 is CAISDGQGVETQYF. The DNA of the CDR3 is TGTGCCATCAGTGATGGACAGGGGGTAGAGACCCAGTACTTC.

The CDR3 coding sequence is TGTGCCAGCGTCCGGAACACTGAAGCTTTCTTT. Residues: CASVRNTEAFF. The genes are TRBV21-1 and TRBJ1-1. TRBV21-1 is tagged as a pseudogene. The CDR3 loop spans 11 amino acids.

The rearrangement uses TRBV10-3 and TRBJ2-6; tentatively, D is TRBD2 (5 bases). The V and J ends lost 4 bases and 4 bases respectively, with 8 bases between them. Germline CDR1 and CDR2: ENHRY and SYGVKD. The CDR3 runs 14 residues. The CDR3 loop reads CAISGVAGANVLTF. The DNA of the CDR3 is TGTGCCATCAGTGGGGTAGCGGGGGCCAACGTCCTGACTTTC.

The chain carries TRBV18 and TRBJ2-3, with 10 bases lining up with TRBD2. The CDR3 contains 16 residues. The V segment lost 0 bases and the J segment 4 bases; nucleotides outside the gene matches: 4. CDR1 is KGHSH and CDR2 is LQKENI in the germline V gene. The CDR3 loop is CASSPPLAGVSDTQYF. DNA of the CDR3: TGTGCCAGCTCACCACCGCTAGCGGGAGTGTCAGATACGCAGTATTTT.

J is TRBJ2-7 and V is TRBV30; 9 nucleotides align to TRBD2. With the DNA end fitting TRBJ2-5 better, the J assignment may be wrong. The length of the CDR3 is 14 residues. The germline CDR1 and CDR2 sequences are GTSNPN and SVGIG (reference sequence). The DNA of the CDR3 is TGTGCCTGGAGAGCGGGGGGTAACTCAGAGACCCAGTACTTC. As protein: CAWRAGGNSETQYF.

Of note for this clonotype: One end of the junction does not line up with germline, which may come from a read error. The chain links TRBV20-1 to TRBJ2-1; 7 bases are shared with TRBD1. Germline V gene data show CDR1 as DFQATT and CDR2 as SNEGSKA (reference sequence). CDR3 length: 13 residues. The CDR3 loop is CSATWDSRNERFF. The CDR3 DNA reads TGCAGTGCCACCTGGGACAGTCGCAATGAGCGGTTCTTC.

This clonotype was seen repeatedly, ten times or more. This chain uses TRBV29-1 with TRBJ1-1; a possible D gene is TRBD1 (6 bases). Between the trimmed V and J ends, which lost 8 bases and 2 bases, there was a span of 15 bases. This CDR3 contains 13 residues. Germline-derived CDR1 and CDR2 are SQVTM and ANQGSEA. CDR3 bases: TGCAGCACCCGGACAGACCAAAACACTGAAGCTTTCTTT. Amino acids: CSTRTDQNTEAFF.

The chain carries TRBV29-1 and TRBJ2-3, with unresolved D. Trimming removed 0 bases from V and 14 bases from J, with 18 bases in between. The CDR3 consists of 13 residues. Germline V lookup: CDR1 SQVTM, CDR2 ANQGSEA. Here the CDR3 reads CSVEDRGPYDVYF. The DNA for the CDR3 is TGCAGCGTTGAAGATAGAGGACCCTATGATGTGTATTTT.

This clonotype was recorded a few times. The V and J genes are TRBV6-2 or TRBV6-3 and TRBJ1-5; no clear D. The germline gives CDR1 MNHEY, CDR2 SVGEGT. V lost 5 bases and J lost 7, with 12 bases in between. This CDR3 is built from 13 residues. The CDR3 DNA sequence: TGTGCCAGCAGTAGACCGCTAATCCAGCCCCAGCATTTT. Translating gives CASSRPLIQPQHF.

V usage is TRBV28 and J usage is TRBJ2-1; 14 nucleotides line up with TRBD2. CDR1 MDHEN and CDR2 SYDVKM come from the germline V gene. The CDR3 has 19 residues. With 2 bases clipped from V and 3 bases from J, the junction kept 9 bases outside the gene matches. The DNA of the CDR3 is TGTGCCAGCAGTTTACTCGGGACTAGCGGGAGATCAGGCTACAATGAGCAGTTCTTC. It translates to CASSLLGTSGRSGYNEQFF.